This T cell receptor beta chain emerged from a study of PD-L1 blockade in urothelial cancer. Study at large: The study recovered a median of roughly 150,000 T cells per blood sample.

CDR1 and CDR2 (germline): SEHNR, FQNEAQ (reference sequence). V trimming: 5 bases; J trimming: 5 bases; junction bases outside the gene matches: 4. The CDR3 runs 13 residues. Study-wide results and limits: Blood TCR clonality below the median before treatment was a predictor of better survival. When measured at 3 weeks, tumor-associated blood clones expanded more in durable-benefit patients.

Clones were read by immunoSEQ multiplex PCR, and TCRdb kept only the in-frame ones, dropping some. The data show about 50,000 clones, roughly nine tenths seen once. About this clone: Its antigen is still unknown.

Sample numbers ranged from 1 to 8 per patient, encompassing pretreatment and on-treatment collections. The chain combines TRBV7-9 with TRBJ2-7; 9 bases agree with TRBD1. Specimen: PBMCs, collected around atezolizumab (anti-PD-L1) treatment. This sequence originates from a man aged 55 to 69 with urothelial cancer. CDR3 protein: CASSRGTGNEQYF. As DNA, the CDR3 is TGTGCCAGCAGCCGTGGGACAGGGAACGAGCAGTACTTC.